These T cell receptor beta chains were read from a single sample in a study of CD4+ T cells in melanoma. Assay: immunoSEQ multiplex PCR; the TCRdb copy retains only in-frame clones and omits some. This sample has 9,500 to 13,000 clones, with approximately 67% found just once. Sequenced sample: cells from a culture (not recorded whether cultured in vitro). The receptors derive from a human donor with melanoma. CDR3s include the opening cysteine and the closing phenylalanine or tryptophan. A D gene is named only where the DNA matches it firmly. Clone size appears in some rows only: once, few, many, or a class for an expanded clone.

v_call: TRBV7-9; clone_size: .; j_call: TRBJ1-2; d_call: .; cdr3_aa: CASSLSTSSYGYTF; cdr3_nt: TGTGCCAGCAGTCTCTCCACGAGCTCTTATGGCTACACCTTC
v_call: TRBV5-1; clone_size: .; j_call: TRBJ2-5; d_call: .; cdr3_aa: CASRREQDVTQYF; cdr3_nt: TGCGCCAGCAGACGTGAGCAGGACGTGACCCAGTACTTC
v_call: TRBV4-1; clone_size: few; j_call: TRBJ2-3; d_call: TRBD1; cdr3_aa: CASSETGTLGDTQYF; cdr3_nt: TGCGCCAGCAGCGAGACAGGGACCCTCGGGGATACGCAGTATTTT
v_call: TRBV5-6; clone_size: .; j_call: TRBJ2-2; d_call: .; cdr3_aa: CASDHYGGRTGELFF; cdr3_nt: TGTGCCAGCGACCACTACGGGGGAAGAACCGGGGAGCTGTTTTTT
v_call: TRBV4-1; clone_size: .; j_call: TRBJ2-7; d_call: .; cdr3_aa: CASSPLPGTYEQYF; cdr3_nt: TGCGCCAGCAGCCCCCTACCGGGCACCTACGAGCAGTACTTC
v_call: TRBV5-4; clone_size: .; j_call: TRBJ1-4; d_call: .; cdr3_aa: CASSLVSGGAVNEKLFF; cdr3_nt: TGTGCCAGCAGCTTGGTCTCGGGAGGGGCAGTTAATGAAAAACTGTTTTTT
v_call: TRBV11-2; clone_size: .; j_call: TRBJ2-6; d_call: .; cdr3_aa: CASSSQSAGANVLTF; cdr3_nt: TGTGCCAGCAGCTCCCAATCGGCTGGGGCCAACGTCCTGACTTTC
v_call: TRBV7-2; clone_size: .; j_call: TRBJ2-1; d_call: TRBD2; cdr3_aa: CASSPGLASYNEQFF; cdr3_nt: TGTGCCAGCAGCCCTGGACTAGCGTCCTACAATGAGCAGTTCTTC
v_call: TRBV13; clone_size: few; j_call: TRBJ1-3; d_call: .; cdr3_aa: CASSPSDPYHSGNTIYF; cdr3_nt: TGTGCCAGCAGCCCGTCGGACCCATACCACTCTGGAAACACCATATATTTT
v_call: TRBV18; clone_size: .; j_call: TRBJ1-6; d_call: TRBD1; cdr3_aa: CASSSIAGGGSGSPLHF; cdr3_nt: TGTGCCAGCTCATCAATTGCAGGGGGCGGCAGCGGTTCACCCCTCCACTTT
v_call: TRBV27; clone_size: .; j_call: TRBJ2-1; d_call: .; cdr3_aa: CASSLAGYYNEQFF; cdr3_nt: TGTGCCAGCAGCCTCGCTGGATACTACAATGAGCAGTTCTTC